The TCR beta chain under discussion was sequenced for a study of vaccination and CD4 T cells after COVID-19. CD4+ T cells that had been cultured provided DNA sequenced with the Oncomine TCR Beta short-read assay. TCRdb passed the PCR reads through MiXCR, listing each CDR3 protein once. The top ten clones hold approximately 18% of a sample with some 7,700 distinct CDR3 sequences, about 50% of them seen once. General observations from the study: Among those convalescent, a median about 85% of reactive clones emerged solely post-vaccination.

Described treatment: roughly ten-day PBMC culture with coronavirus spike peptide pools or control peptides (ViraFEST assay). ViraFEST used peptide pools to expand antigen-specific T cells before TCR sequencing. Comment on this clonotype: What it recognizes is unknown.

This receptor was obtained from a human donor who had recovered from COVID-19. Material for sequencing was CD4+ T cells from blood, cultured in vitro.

This CDR3 reads CASSLHGRAENEQFF. The CDR3, as DNA: TGTGCCAGCAGTTTACACGGGAGGGCGGAAAATGAGCAGTTCTTC. This sequence joins TRBV12-3 or TRBV12-4 and TRBJ2-1; 8 bases map to TRBD2. This CDR3 is built from 15 residues. V was pared by 2 bases and J by 7 bases, with 7 bases of the junction left unmatched.